The 7 T cell receptor beta chains below all came from one sample that was sequenced in a study of cytomegalovirus exposure and HLA in healthy donors. PCR primers comprised 60 Vbeta and 13 Jbeta primers. Produced via immunoSEQ multiplex PCR; TCRdb's table is partial and in-frame only. The sample has over 110,000 clones; roughly four fifths are singletons. The specimen sequenced was PBMCs. These receptors originate from a woman in her forties or fifties in good health and CMV-seropositive.

The chain has TRBV7-2 and TRBJ1-1; D gene uncertain. This CDR3 has 12 residues. From germline, CDR1 is SGHTA and CDR2 FQGNSA. V lost 7 bases and J 2 bases, leaving 8 bases between the germline ends. CDR3 in amino acids: CASNTLNTEAFF. CDR3 nucleotides: TGTGCCAGCAACACCTTAAACACTGAAGCTTTCTTT. The full variable domain, completed using reference TRBV7-2 and TRBJ1-1, is GAGVSQSPSNKVTEKGKDVELRCDPISGHTALYWYRQSLGQGLEFLIYFQGNSAPDKSGLPSDRFSAERTGGSVSTLTIQRTQQEDSAVYLCASNTLNTEAFFGQGTRLTVV.

This chain joins TRBV6-5 and TRBJ1-4, with 7 bases aligning to TRBD1. CDR3 size: 14 residues. The trim removed 6 bases at V and 8 bases at J, leaving 9 bases unmatched. CDR1 and CDR2 from the germline V gene are MNHEY and SVGAGI. Here the CDR3 reads CASRQGGRGEKLFF. CDR3 DNA sequence: TGTGCCAGCAGGCAGGGGGGCAGGGGAGAAAAACTGTTTTTT.

The CDR3 bases are TGTGCCAGCAGCCCTCGGGGGGACGTCTACAATGAGCAGTTCTTC. This encodes CASSPRGDVYNEQFF. The J gene is TRBJ2-1, the V gene TRBV9, with 7 bases lining up with TRBD2. With V trimmed by 4 bases and J by 3 bases, 7 bases remained unmatched. CDR3 length: 15 residues. In germline, CDR1 is SGDLS, CDR2 YYNGEE.

This sequence joins TRBV9 and TRBJ2-3, with 7 positions matching TRBD2. CDR3 length: 14 amino acids. V dropped 3 bases and J dropped 5; count of bases not matched to a gene: 6. Germline V lookup: CDR1 SGDLS, CDR2 YYNGEE. The CDR3 sequence is CASSATSIRDTQYF. The CDR3 DNA follows: TGTGCCAGCAGCGCGACTAGCATCAGAGATACGCAGTATTTT. Looking up the rest from reference TRBV9 and TRBJ2-3 gives the full variable domain: DSGVTQTPKHLITATGQRVTLRCSPRSGDLSVYWYQQSLDQGLQFLIQYYNGEERAKGNILERFSAQQFPDLHSELNLSSLELGDSALYFCASSATSIRDTQYFGPGTRLTVL.

This clone was counted between two and nine times. The chain recombines TRBV5-1 with TRBJ2-1; maybe TRBD1 (6 bases). The V end lost 1 base, the J end lost 5 bases, and 10 bases lay between the germline ends. CDR1 is SGHRS, CDR2 YFSETQ, per germline. The CDR3 sequence is 14 residues long. In nucleotides, the CDR3 is TGCGCCAGCAGCTTGACCCCAGGGGACAATGAGCAGTTCTTC. It codes for CASSLTPGDNEQFF.

The rearrangement links TRBV5-6 to TRBJ1-5; 8 bases match TRBD1. This CDR3 contains 13 residues. Germline V gives CDR1 SGHDT, CDR2 YYEEEE. V was clipped by 4 bases and J by 4 bases; unmatched bases: 1. Here the CDR3 reads CASSRTGNQPQHF. CDR3 DNA sequence: TGTGCCAGCAGCCGGACAGGGAATCAGCCCCAGCATTTT. Filled out from reference TRBV5-6 and TRBJ1-5, the complete variable domain reads DAGVTQSPTHLIKTRGQQVTLRCSPKSGHDTVSWYQQALGQGPQFIFQYYEEEERQRGNFPDRFSGHQFPNYSSELNVNALLLGDSALYLCASSRTGNQPQHFGDGTRLSIL.

The count of this clone is one. CDR3 coding DNA: TGTGCCAGCCGCGTTGGCGGGGAACAAGAGACCCAGTACTTC. Amino acids: CASRVGGEQETQYF. The chain recombines TRBV6-6 with TRBJ2-5, with D perhaps TRBD2 (6 bases). V lost 8 bases and J 2 bases, leaving 15 bases between the germline ends. The CDR3 is 14 amino acids. Germline CDR1 is MNHNY and CDR2 is SVGAGI (reference sequence).